This record covers a single T cell receptor (beta chain). Its antigen is currently unknown. Investigators performed immunoSEQ version v3.0 at survey level. Generated by immunoSEQ multiplex PCR, the TCRdb table keeps only in-frame clones and is missing some. Of tens of thousands of clones in the sample, about 79% are singletons; the top ten hold 2% to 2.5%. This specimen comes from a study of long-term antiretroviral therapy in people with HIV. Study-wide results and limits: Someone took the blood between about 2003 and 2018, maybe while older ART regimens were in use. Clones expanded before ART dominated the repertoire at all time points.

The germline V gene has CDR1 MNHEY and CDR2 SVGAGI. CDR3 length: 16 amino acids. Trimming pared 0 bases from V and 4 bases from J, leaving 13 bases between. Clinicians in the United States treated all participants with HIV. This specimen was unsorted PBMCs, taken 3 years after starting antiretroviral therapy. The chain employs TRBV6-5 and TRBJ1-3; no reliable D call. The source is a man aged 50-59 years with HIV. Here the CDR3 DNA reads TGTGCCAGCAGTTACTCGGGATGGGGTCAGGGAAACACCATATATTTT. As protein: CASSYSGWGQGNTIYF.